This TCR beta chain comes out of a study of OX40 agonist ivuxolimab in advanced cancers. TCRdb's table, derived via immunoSEQ multiplex PCR, lists solely in-frame clones and lacks some. The table includes tens of thousands of clones, about 89% detected once. General study findings and limits: Researchers did not establish what antigens the expanded peripheral T cells target.

The CDR3 has 18 amino acids. The germline V gene has CDR1 WNHNN and CDR2 SYGVQD (reference sequence). The germline V and J ends were trimmed by 1 base and 2 bases, with 18 bases remaining between them. Notes on this clone: Its specificity is not known.

The receptor comes from an adult with an advanced solid tumor such as melanoma, head and neck, liver or kidney cancer. The source material was CD4+ or CD8+ T cells sorted from blood, sampled in a trial of the OX40 agonist ivuxolimab. The chain has TRBV10-1 and TRBJ1-3, with a possible D match to TRBD1 (5 bases). The CDR3 sequence is CASSEWGPPGGAGNTIYF. The CDR3 nucleotides read TGCGCCAGCAGTGAGTGGGGACCTCCTGGCGGGGCTGGAAACACCATATATTTT.